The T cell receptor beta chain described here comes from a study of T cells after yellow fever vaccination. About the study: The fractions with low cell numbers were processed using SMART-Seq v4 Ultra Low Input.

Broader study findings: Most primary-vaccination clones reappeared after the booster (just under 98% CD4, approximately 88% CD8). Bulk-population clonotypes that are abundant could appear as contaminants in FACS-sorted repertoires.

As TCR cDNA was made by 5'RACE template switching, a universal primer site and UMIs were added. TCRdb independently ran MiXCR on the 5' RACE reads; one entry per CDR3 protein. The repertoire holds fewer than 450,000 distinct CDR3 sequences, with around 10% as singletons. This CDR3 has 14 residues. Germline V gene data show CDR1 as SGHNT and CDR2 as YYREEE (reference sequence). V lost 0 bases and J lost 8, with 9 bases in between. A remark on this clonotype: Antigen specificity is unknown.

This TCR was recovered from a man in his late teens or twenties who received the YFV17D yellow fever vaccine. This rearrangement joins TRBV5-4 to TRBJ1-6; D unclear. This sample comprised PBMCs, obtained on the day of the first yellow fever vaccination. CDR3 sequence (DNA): TGTGCCAGCAGCTTGGAACAGCGTGATTCACCCCTCCACTTT. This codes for CASSLEQRDSPLHF.